The next 25 T cell receptor beta chains were all read from a single sample in a study of T cells in Graves' hyperthyroidism and ophthalmopathy. RNA transcripts were the template for amplifying TCR beta CDR3 regions. The HTBI primer set served for first-round RT-PCR of the TCR CDR3. TCRdb itself ran the multiplex PCR reads through MiXCR, one entry per CDR3 protein. The sample records 600,000 to 900,000 distinct CDR3 sequences, 16% being singletons. Sequenced sample: blood. The source of these receptors is a young man with Graves' hyperthyroidism.

The table lists this clonotype with a few counts. The chain recombines TRBV20-1 with TRBJ2-2, with 9 nucleotides matching TRBD1. Germline CDR1 DFQATT, CDR2 SNEGSKA (reference sequence). V shed 1 base, J shed 5 bases, and the junction held 5 bases outside the gene matches. The CDR3 is made up of 15 amino acids. In nucleotides, the CDR3 is TGCAGTGCTAGAGTGACAGGGGGATTTACCGGGGAGCTGTTTTTT. Translated, it gives CSARVTGGFTGELFF.

There are many counts of this clonotype. The rearrangement links TRBV20-1 to TRBJ2-7; possible D gene TRBD2, 6 bases. Per germline, CDR1 DFQATT and CDR2 SNEGSKA (reference sequence). V was pared by 7 bases and J by 2 bases, with 12 bases between. The CDR3 has 12 residues. CDR3 protein: CSVSGVTYEQYF. The CDR3 nucleotides are TGCAGTGTTTCGGGGGTGACCTACGAGCAGTACTTC.

This clonotype was picked up many times. The CDR3 reads CASSPKVTQLYGYTF. CDR3 nucleotide sequence: TGTGCCAGCTCACCAAAGGTCACACAGCTCTATGGCTACACCTTC. The chain combines TRBV18 with TRBJ1-2; no clear D gene. Germline V gene sequence: CDR1 KGHSH, CDR2 LQKENI. This CDR3 region has 15 residues. V lost 2 bases to trimming and J lost 4 bases, with 14 bases between them.

This clonotype was recorded at least ten times. The chain employs TRBV7-2 and TRBJ2-7, with 15 bases that match TRBD2. Germline V gene lookup returns CDR1 SGHTA and CDR2 FQGNSA. The CDR3 runs to 19 residues. Trimming cost V 3 bases and J 5 bases; bases outside gene matches: 14. CDR3 protein: CASSLRQGGLAGGPDEQYF. The CDR3 coding sequence is TGTGCCAGCAGCTTGCGACAGGGGGGACTAGCGGGAGGCCCCGACGAGCAGTACTTC.

This chain links TRBV6-1 with TRBJ2-3; TRBD2 agrees at 11 bases. The V gene's germline CDR1 is MNHNS and CDR2 SASEGT. The CDR3 extends over 15 amino acids. V shed 4 bases and J 1 base; nucleotides not matched to a gene: 1. CDR3 nucleotide sequence: TGTGCCAGCAGTGTTAGCGGGAGGGGCACAGATACGCAGTATTTT. This gives the protein CASSVSGRGTDTQYF.

The table lists this clonotype with many counts. The chain is built from TRBV3-1 and TRBJ2-7; the D gene could be TRBD1 or TRBD2 (7 bases each). V gave up 8 bases and J gave up 4 bases, with 18 bases separating them. The CDR3 spans 14 residues. From germline, CDR1 is LGHDT and CDR2 YNNKEL (reference sequence). The CDR3, as DNA: TGTGCCAGCCGAAAGCGGGGACAGTCGTACGAGCAGTACTTC. This codes for CASRKRGQSYEQYF.

This clonotype was found many times. The chain couples TRBV29-1 to TRBJ1-1, with D unresolved. The CDR3 is 13 amino acids. Germline lookup yields CDR1 SQVTM and CDR2 ANQGSEA. V lost 6 bases, J lost 0 bases, and 11 bases lay in between. The CDR3 DNA follows: TGCAGCGTGTCCTGGTCGCTGAACACTGAAGCTTTCTTT. Translation gives CSVSWSLNTEAFF. The full variable domain, in which reference TRBV29-1 and TRBJ1-1 provide the parts outside the CDR3, is SAVISQKPSRDICQRGTSLTIQCQVDSQVTMMFWYRQQPGQSLTLIATANQGSEATYESGFVIDKFPISRPNLTFSTLTVSNMSPEDSSIYLCSVSWSLNTEAFFGQGTRLTVV.

This clonotype was seen once. This chain connects TRBV29-1 to TRBJ2-1; TRBD1 matches 7 bases. This CDR3 contains 15 residues. In germline, CDR1 is SQVTM, CDR2 ANQGSEA. Trimming took 4 bases from V and 0 from J; bases not matched to a gene: 6. The CDR3, as DNA: TGCAGCGTTGTTCACGGGACAGACTCCTACAATGAGCAGTTCTTC. Residues: CSVVHGTDSYNEQFF.

This clonotype was seen more than once but under ten times. V and J are TRBV5-6 and TRBJ2-7, with D perhaps given as TRBD1 or TRBD2 (6 bases each). Trimming pared 4 bases from V and 7 bases from J, leaving 15 bases between. The CDR3 runs to 13 residues. Germline CDR1 is SGHDT and CDR2 is YYEEEE. CDR3 in DNA: TGTGCCAGCAGCCGGGAGAGGGGGGAAGAGCAGTACTTC. Translated, it gives CASSRERGEEQYF.

This clonotype was seen repeatedly, ten times or more. The chain uses TRBV7-9 and TRBJ1-5, with 7 nucleotides matching TRBD1. This CDR3 comprises 15 residues. Trimming at V came to 5 bases and at J to 2 bases, leaving 6 bases not matched to a gene. Germline values: CDR1 SEHNR, CDR2 FQNEAQ (reference sequence). The chain's CDR3 is CASSPGGGGNQPQHF. In DNA, the CDR3 is TGTGCCAGCAGCCCAGGGGGAGGAGGCAATCAGCCCCAGCATTTT.

The rearrangement uses TRBV19 and TRBJ1-2; a possible D gene is TRBD1 (5 bases). The CDR3 sequence is 14 residues long. Per the germline V gene, CDR1 is LNHDA and CDR2 is SQIVND (reference sequence). Between the trimmed V and J ends, which lost 3 bases and 2 bases, there was a span of 10 bases. The CDR3 DNA sequence: TGTGCCAGTAGTATGGTTGAGGGGAACTATGGCTACACCTTC. Its protein product is CASSMVEGNYGYTF.

In its sample, this clonotype was seen many times. The CDR3 region has the DNA TGTGCCAGCAGACCGGAAGGAAGTTGGGAGACCCAGTACTTC. Protein: CASRPEGSWETQYF. The chain couples TRBV6-2 or TRBV6-3 to TRBJ2-5, with D unclear. In germline, CDR1 is MNHEY, CDR2 SVGEGT. V was pared by 6 bases and J by 5 bases, with 16 bases between. CDR3 length: 14 amino acids.

The chain links TRBV7-2 to TRBJ2-1; 12 bases are shared with TRBD1. Trimming took 2 bases from V and 9 from J; bases not matched to a gene: 8. Germline V gene sequence: CDR1 SGHTA, CDR2 FQGNSA. The CDR3 covers 16 residues. CDR3 sequence (DNA): TGTGCCAGCAGCTTACCCGGGACAGGGGGCGTGGCTGAGCAGTTCTTC. Residues: CASSLPGTGGVAEQFF.

This clonotype was seen at least ten times. This chain uses TRBV7-2 with TRBJ2-1, with 10 bases matching TRBD1. Trimming took 2 bases from V and 8 from J; bases not matched to a gene: 3. Germline V lookup: CDR1 SGHTA, CDR2 FQGNSA. The CDR3 covers 14 residues. The CDR3 bases are TGTGCCAGCAGCTTATGGGACAGGGGCCATGAGCAGTTCTTC. It encodes CASSLWDRGHEQFF.

This clonotype was observed many times. The CDR3 is CASSYSAWGENEKLFF. CDR3 sequence (DNA): TGTGCCAGCAGTTACTCGGCCTGGGGGGAAAATGAAAAACTGTTTTTT. V usage is TRBV6-6 and J usage is TRBJ1-4; D perhaps matches TRBD1 (5 bases). This CDR3 is built from 16 residues. CDR1 is MNHNY, CDR2 SVGAGI, per germline (reference sequence). V lost 0 bases to trimming and J lost 5 bases, with 13 bases between them.

This clonotype was observed a handful of times. For the CDR3, the DNA is TGTGCCAGCTCACCAGACAGGGCCCAGTATTTT. Protein product: CASSPDRAQYF. The chain joins TRBV18 to TRBJ2-3, with 7 bases matching TRBD1. Trimming at V came to 2 bases and at J to 12 bases, leaving 2 bases not matched to a gene. This CDR3 is 11 amino acids long. From germline, CDR1 is KGHSH and CDR2 LQKENI.

The table lists this clonotype with a few counts. The chain carries TRBV29-1 and TRBJ1-6; 7 bases line up with TRBD1. V lost 6 bases, J lost 9 bases, and 8 bases stayed unmatched. CDR1 SQVTM and CDR2 ANQGSEA come from the germline V gene. This CDR3 has 13 residues. The CDR3 nucleotides read TGCAGCGTCCGGGACAGCACGAGTTCACCCCTCCACTTT. The encoded protein is CSVRDSTSSPLHF.

V usage is TRBV3-1 and J usage is TRBJ1-5; 7 bases line up with TRBD1. Per germline, CDR1 LGHDT and CDR2 YNNKEL (reference sequence). With 3 bases clipped from V and 3 bases from J, the junction kept 5 bases outside the gene matches. The CDR3 length is 15 residues. For the CDR3, the DNA is TGTGCCAGCAGCCAGCTGACAGGGCCCAATCAGCCCCAGCATTTT. Protein sequence: CASSQLTGPNQPQHF.

This clonotype was seen many times. The V and J genes are TRBV5-4 and TRBJ2-3; 11 bases agree with TRBD2. The V gene's germline CDR1 is SGHNT and CDR2 YYREEE (reference sequence). The CDR3 loop spans 15 amino acids. J gave up 4 bases and V 4 bases, and 5 bases lay outside the gene matches. This CDR3 reads CASSPLAGGPDTQYF. For the CDR3, the DNA is TGTGCCAGCAGCCCCCTAGCGGGAGGACCAGATACGCAGTATTTT.

The gene calls are TRBV11-2 and TRBJ1-6; no clear D. This CDR3 region has 15 residues. From germline, CDR1 is SGHAT and CDR2 FQNNGV. V was shortened by 1 base and J by 6 bases, with 10 bases between the two germline ends. The CDR3 sequence is CASSLGGFTNSPLHF. DNA for the CDR3: TGTGCCAGCAGCTTAGGAGGGTTTACTAATTCACCCCTCCACTTT.

V gene TRBV11-2 combines with J gene TRBJ2-7; D ambiguous. Trimming took off 1 base at V and 1 base at J, with 17 bases between the two ends. This CDR3 comprises 17 residues. Germline loops: CDR1 SGHAT, CDR2 FQNNGV. CDR3 region: CASSLAPPGTNSYEQYF. The CDR3 region has the DNA TGTGCCAGCAGCTTAGCCCCCCCAGGCACCAATTCCTACGAGCAGTACTTC.

This clonotype has a count of ten or more. DNA of the CDR3: TGTGCCAGCAGTTGGGGGGGTTATGGTAGCCCGTACGAGCAGTACTTC. Protein product: CASSWGGYGSPYEQYF. The chain has TRBV27 and TRBJ2-7; 7 positions match TRBD2. The germline V gene has CDR1 MNHEY and CDR2 SMNVEV (reference sequence). The length of the CDR3 is 16 residues. V lost 4 bases and J lost 4; bases outside the gene matches: 13.

This chain links TRBV20-1 with TRBJ2-5; D is unclear. Germline-derived CDR1 and CDR2 are DFQATT and SNEGSKA (reference sequence). The CDR3 has 11 residues. Trimming shortened V by 6 bases and J by 7 bases, and 12 bases separated the two germline ends. CDR3 protein: CSAQTPATQYF. The CDR3 coding sequence is TGCAGTGCCCAAACCCCAGCGACCCAGTACTTC.

This chain connects TRBV3-1 to TRBJ2-1, with D possibly being TRBD1 (6 bases). Germline CDR1 and CDR2: LGHDT and YNNKEL (reference sequence). The CDR3 loop spans 15 amino acids. Trimming took off 7 bases at V and 2 bases at J, with 15 bases between the two ends. The CDR3 nucleotides are TGTGCCAGCAACCAGAGGGGGTTGGCCTACAATGAGCAGTTCTTC. Its protein product is CASNQRGLAYNEQFF.

This chain uses TRBV20-1 with TRBJ2-1; D uncertain. The V gene's germline CDR1 is DFQATT and CDR2 SNEGSKA (reference sequence). This CDR3 has 10 amino acids. The CDR3: CSSLGSEQFF. CDR3 nucleotide sequence: TGCAGCTCCCTAGGCTCCGAGCAGTTCTTC.